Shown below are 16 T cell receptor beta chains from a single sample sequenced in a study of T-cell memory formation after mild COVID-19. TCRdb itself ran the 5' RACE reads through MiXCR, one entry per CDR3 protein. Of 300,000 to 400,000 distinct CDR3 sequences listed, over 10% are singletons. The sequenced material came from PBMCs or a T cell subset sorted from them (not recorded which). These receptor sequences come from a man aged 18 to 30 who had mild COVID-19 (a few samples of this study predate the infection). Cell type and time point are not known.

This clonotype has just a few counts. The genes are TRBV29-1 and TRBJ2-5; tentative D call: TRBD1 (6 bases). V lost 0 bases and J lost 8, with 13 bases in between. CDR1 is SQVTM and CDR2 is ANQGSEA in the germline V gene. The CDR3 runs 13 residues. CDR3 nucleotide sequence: TGCAGCGTTGAAGATGGACAGCTCCTAACCCAGTACTTC. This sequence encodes CSVEDGQLLTQYF. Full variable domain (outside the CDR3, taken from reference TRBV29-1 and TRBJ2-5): SAVISQKPSRDICQRGTSLTIQCQVDSQVTMMFWYRQQPGQSLTLIATANQGSEATYESGFVIDKFPISRPNLTFSTLTVSNMSPEDSSIYLCSVEDGQLLTQYFGPGTRLLVL.

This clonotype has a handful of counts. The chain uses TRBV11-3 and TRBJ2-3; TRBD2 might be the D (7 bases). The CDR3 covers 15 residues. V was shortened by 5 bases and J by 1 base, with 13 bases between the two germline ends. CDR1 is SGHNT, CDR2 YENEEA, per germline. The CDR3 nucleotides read TGTGCCAGCAGCCCCGAGGGGGGGGGCACAGATACGCAGTATTTT. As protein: CASSPEGGGTDTQYF.

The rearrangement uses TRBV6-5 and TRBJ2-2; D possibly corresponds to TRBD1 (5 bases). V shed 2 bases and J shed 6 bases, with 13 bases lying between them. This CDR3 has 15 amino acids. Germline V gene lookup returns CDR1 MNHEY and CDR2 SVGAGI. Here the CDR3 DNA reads TGTGCCAGCAGTTACCGACAGTGGGGCCCCGGGGAGCTGTTTTTT. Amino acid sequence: CASSYRQWGPGELFF.

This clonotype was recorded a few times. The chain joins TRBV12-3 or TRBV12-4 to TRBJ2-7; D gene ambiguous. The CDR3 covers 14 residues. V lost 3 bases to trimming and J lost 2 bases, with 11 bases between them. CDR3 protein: CASSLVGRTYEQYF. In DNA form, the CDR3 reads TGTGCCAGCAGTTTGGTCGGCAGGACCTACGAGCAGTACTTC.

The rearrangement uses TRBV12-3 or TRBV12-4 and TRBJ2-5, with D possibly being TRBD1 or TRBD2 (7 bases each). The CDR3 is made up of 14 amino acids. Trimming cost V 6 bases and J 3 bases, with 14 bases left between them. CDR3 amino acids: CASRPRGREETQYF. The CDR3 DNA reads TGTGCCAGCAGACCCAGGGGGAGGGAAGAGACCCAGTACTTC.

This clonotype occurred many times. CDR3 region: CASSQRGGRYTQYF. CDR3 coding DNA: TGTGCCAGCAGTCAGCGGGGGGGCAGGTATACGCAGTATTTT. The chain uses TRBV6-5 and TRBJ2-3; 10 positions agree with TRBD2. Germline V gives CDR1 MNHEY, CDR2 SVGAGI. Trimming removed 5 bases from V and 7 bases from J; junction bases left unmatched: 6. The CDR3 is 14 residues long.

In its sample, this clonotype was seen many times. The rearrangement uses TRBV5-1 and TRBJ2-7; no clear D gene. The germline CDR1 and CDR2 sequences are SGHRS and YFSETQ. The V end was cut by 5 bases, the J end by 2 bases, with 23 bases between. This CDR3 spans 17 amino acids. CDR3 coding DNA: TGCGCCAGCAGTTTGACTCACCCGGGCGTGGCTACCTACGAGCAGTACTTC. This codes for CASSLTHPGVATYEQYF.

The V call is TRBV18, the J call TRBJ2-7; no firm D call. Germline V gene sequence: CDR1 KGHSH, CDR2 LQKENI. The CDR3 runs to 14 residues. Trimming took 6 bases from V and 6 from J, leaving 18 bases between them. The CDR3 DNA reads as TGTGCCAGCTCCGACCTTAGTAGGCGTGGCGAGCAGTACTTC. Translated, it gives CASSDLSRRGEQYF.

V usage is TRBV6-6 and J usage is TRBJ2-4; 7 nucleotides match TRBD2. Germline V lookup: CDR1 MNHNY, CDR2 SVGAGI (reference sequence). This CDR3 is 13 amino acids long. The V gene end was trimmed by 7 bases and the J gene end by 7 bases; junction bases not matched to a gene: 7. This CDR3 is CASTRLAGNIQYF. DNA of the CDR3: TGTGCCAGCACAAGACTAGCCGGGAACATTCAGTACTTC.

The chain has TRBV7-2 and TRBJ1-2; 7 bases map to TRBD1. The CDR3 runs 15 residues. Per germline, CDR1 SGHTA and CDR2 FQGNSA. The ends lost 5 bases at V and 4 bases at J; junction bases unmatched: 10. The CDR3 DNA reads TGTGCCAGCAGCAGTAGACAGGGAGCCTTCTATGGCTACACCTTC. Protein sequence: CASSSRQGAFYGYTF.

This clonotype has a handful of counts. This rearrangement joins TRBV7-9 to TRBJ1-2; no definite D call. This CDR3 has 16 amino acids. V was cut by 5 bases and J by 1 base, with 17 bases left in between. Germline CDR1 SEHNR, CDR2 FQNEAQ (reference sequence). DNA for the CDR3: TGTGCCAGCAGCCCCCTATTCGGAGGACTTAACTATGGCTACACCTTC. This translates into CASSPLFGGLNYGYTF.

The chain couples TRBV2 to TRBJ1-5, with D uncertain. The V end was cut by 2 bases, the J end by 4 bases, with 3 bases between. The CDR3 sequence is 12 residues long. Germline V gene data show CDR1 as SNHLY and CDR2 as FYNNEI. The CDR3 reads CASSEINQPQHF. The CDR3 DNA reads TGTGCCAGCAGTGAAATTAATCAGCCCCAGCATTTT.

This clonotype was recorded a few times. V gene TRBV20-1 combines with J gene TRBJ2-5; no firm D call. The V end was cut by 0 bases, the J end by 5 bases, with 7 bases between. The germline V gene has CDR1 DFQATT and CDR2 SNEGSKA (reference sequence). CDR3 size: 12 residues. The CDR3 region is CSARDPSETQYF. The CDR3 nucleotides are TGCAGTGCTAGAGATCCGTCGGAGACCCAGTACTTC.

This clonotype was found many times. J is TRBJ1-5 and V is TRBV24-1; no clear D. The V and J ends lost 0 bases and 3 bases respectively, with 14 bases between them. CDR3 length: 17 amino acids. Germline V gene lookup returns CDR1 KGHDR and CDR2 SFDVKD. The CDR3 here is CATSDLLGRSYNQPQHF. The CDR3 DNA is TGTGCCACCAGTGATTTGCTAGGGCGGTCTTACAATCAGCCCCAGCATTTT.

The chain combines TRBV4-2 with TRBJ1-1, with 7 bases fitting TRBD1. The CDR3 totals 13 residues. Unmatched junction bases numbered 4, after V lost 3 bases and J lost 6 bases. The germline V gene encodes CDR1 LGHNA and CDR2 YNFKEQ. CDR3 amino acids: CASSQPTGSEAFF. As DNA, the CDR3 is TGTGCCAGCAGCCAGCCGACAGGGTCTGAAGCTTTCTTT.

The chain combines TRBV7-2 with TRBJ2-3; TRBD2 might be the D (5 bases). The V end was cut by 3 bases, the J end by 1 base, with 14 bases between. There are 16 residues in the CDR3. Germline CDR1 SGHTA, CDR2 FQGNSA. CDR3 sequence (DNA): TGTGCCAGCAGCTTTAGTCGGGGTGGAGGCACAGATACGCAGTATTTT. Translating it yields CASSFSRGGGTDTQYF.